This T cell receptor beta chain was recorded in a study of cytomegalovirus exposure and HLA in healthy donors listed by TCRdb under 2017. As for the study more broadly: According to a later analysis, one platform produced both the 120 validation repertoires and the approximately 600 repertoires of the first cohort. The study aimed to test whether signatures of past pathogen exposure could be identified by cataloging public T cell receptors. Besides the first cohort of about 730 subjects, a separate validation cohort made up of about 120 different subjects was used. To predict cytomegalovirus infection status, the study brought together high-throughput TCR immunosequencing, statistical association of individual TCRs with disease status, and machine learning. Results the study describes overall, beyond this receptor: In both the original and validation cohorts, the classifier was reported to diagnose cytomegalovirus status with high specificity and sensitivity. The authors suggested that the approach could potentially be generalized to other disease states and immunological phenotypes. A few of the identified cytomegalovirus-associated TCR beta chains were confirmed in vitro to be specific for cytomegalovirus antigens. Subsequent analysis determined that TCRs grouped into clusters in the first cohort also showed a tendency toward co-occurrence across the roughly 110 validation repertoires, and approximately 93% of cluster scores exceeded 0. A later analysis lacked HLA typing for the validation cohort, so it scored co-occurrence in that cohort across all 120 or so repertoires. Across donors, most TCR sequences were observed very rarely, whereas some public TCRs were present in many individuals. In the study, 150 to 200 TCR beta chains were listed as associated with cytomegalovirus.

Donors formed part of the validation cohort, which comprised about 130 subjects and was distinct from the first cohort of under 850 subjects. The CDR3 covers 15 residues, taking in both the cysteine and the phenylalanine. The read is trimmed to its CDR3 DNA, 45 bases read in frame from base 1. The junction carries 11 bases between V and J, which are trimmed by 6 bases and 0 bases respectively. The germline V gene (reference sequence) provides CDR1 MNHEY and CDR2 SMNVEV. The library was built by means of the immunoSEQ multiplex PCR assay. On the authors' methods: A statistical classification framework was developed to diagnose cytomegalovirus status using the catalog of TCR beta chain sequences. TCRdb obtained this table from immuneACCESS and retained in-frame rearrangements with V and J assigned. These tables miss some clones; where compared with another copy, unresolved V genes account for less than half of the shortfall, and the remainder is unexplained. For V, J and clone size, that table is used; D and trimming come from the DNA. For this sample there are 190,000 or so clones; approximately 82% appear just once. Of the sample, 13% falls within the top ten clones.

To note about this clone: Its binding antigen is unknown. No clone much larger than this one lies a single base away; base qualities are absent.

Source material: PBMCs. Recombination linked TRBV27 to TRBJ2-2; the best D guess is TRBD2, with 5 bases matching. The sequence was obtained from a woman aged 25 to 39 in good health and CMV-seropositive. The nucleotide sequence reads TGTGCCAGCAGACTGGACGGGACGAACACCGGGGAGCTGTTTTTT. Translated, it gives CASRLDGTNTGELFF.